The clone carrying this TCR beta chain was counted a few times. Described time point: newly diagnosed GD, antithyroid drugs for less than 3 months. With RNA extracted from PBMCs as input, the TCR library was made. J was trimmed by 4 bases and V by 1 base; bases with no gene match: 1. The CDR3 totals 15 residues. Germline V gene lookup returns CDR1 SGHTA and CDR2 FQGNSA. The sample belongs to a study of regulatory T cells in long-lasting Graves disease. Both iRepertoire HTBI primers and Arm-PCR of CDR3 regions were used to build the TCR beta libraries. Using its own MiXCR run on the multiplex PCR reads, TCRdb lists one record per CDR3 protein. This table holds hundreds of thousands of distinct CDR3 sequences, about 16% found once. These data were also filed under a second study, of T cells in Graves' hyperthyroidism and ophthalmopathy.

The gene calls are TRBV7-2 and TRBJ2-1; 10 positions agree with TRBD2. Source: peripheral blood mononuclear cells (PBMCs), taken at new diagnosis, from a patient treated with antithyroid drugs. This TCR came from a woman under 40 with Graves disease. CDR3 nucleotide sequence: TGTGCCAGCAGCTTAGGAGCGGGGGGGTACAATGAGCAGTTCTTC. Residues: CASSLGAGGYNEQFF.